These T cell receptor beta chains were read from a single sample in a study of blood T cells in healthy people across ages. TCRdb independently ran MiXCR on the 5' RACE reads; one entry per CDR3 protein. The data hold around 990,000 distinct CDR3 sequences, with roughly two fifths observed a single time. The sequenced sample consisted of blood. The receptors shown here come from a man between 18 and 35 years old in good health. Both conserved end residues are part of each CDR3. D genes are given only for firm matches. The listing skips clone size in some rows; elsewhere it reads once, few, many or a size class.

TGTGCCAGCAGCTTTAGGGCCCCAAGGGGGGGACAAGCCGAAAGCACAGATACGCAGTATTTT CASSFRAPRGGQAESTDTQYF few TRBJ2-3 . TRBV11-2
TGCGCCAGCAGCCAAGTGGGACAGGACGACAGTAATTCACCCCTCCACTTT CASSQVGQDDSNSPLHF . TRBJ1-6 TRBD1 TRBV4-3
TGTGCCAGCAGGGACAGGGAGTCGACAGATACGCAGTATTTT CASRDRESTDTQYF . TRBJ2-3 TRBD1 TRBV6-6
TGCAGTGCTAGAGATAAGGCCGAGCAGTACTTC CSARDKAEQYF few TRBJ2-7 . TRBV20-1
TGCGCCAGCGGAACAGGCCCAGAGACCCAGTACTTC CASGTGPETQYF . TRBJ2-5 . TRBV5-1
TGCAGTGCTTCCGTAGGGGGGGGCAAGGAGCCCCAGCATTTT CSASVGGGKEPQHF . TRBJ1-5 . TRBV20-1
TGCAGTGCTACACAGGGTGGTGAAAAACCGTTTTTT CSATQGGEKPFF . TRBJ1-4 . TRBV20-1
TGTGCCAGCAGCCAAGGGGGTAGTGATAGCGATCAGCCCCAGCATTTT CASSQGGSDSDQPQHF . TRBJ1-5 . TRBV4-2
TGTGCCAGCAGCTCCCAGACAGGAGCGGACTATGGCTACACCTTC CASSSQTGADYGYTF . TRBJ1-2 . TRBV7-2
TGTGCCAGCAGTGTCACCACTCCTTTCACAGATACGCAGTATTTT CASSVTTPFTDTQYF once TRBJ2-3 . TRBV2
TGTGCCAGCAGTGAGGACAGGGCCCTAAACAATGAGCAGTACTTC CASSEDRALNNEQYF . TRBJ2-4 TRBD1 TRBV2
TGTGCCAGCAGCGTAGTGCCAGGGGGGGTAAACACTGAAGCTTTCTTT CASSVVPGGVNTEAFF few TRBJ1-1 TRBD1 TRBV9
TGTGCCAGCAGCCAAGATCACGACGGCAATCAGCCCCAGCATTTT CASSQDHDGNQPQHF . TRBJ1-5 . TRBV4-2
TGCAGTGCTAGAGGCGGGGCGTATGGCTACACCTTC CSARGGAYGYTF . TRBJ1-2 . TRBV20-1
TGCGCCAGCAGCTTGGCTCTAGCGGGGGGTTACAATGAGCAGTTCTTC CASSLALAGGYNEQFF many TRBJ2-1 TRBD2 TRBV5-1
TGCGCCAGCAGCCAAGGAGCAGCCAGGAACACTGAAGCTTCCTTT CASSQGAARNTEASF . TRBJ1-1 . TRBV4-1
TGTGCCAGCAGCCGGGACTCCCGCTATGGCTACACCTTC CASSRDSRYGYTF few TRBJ1-2 . TRBV27
TGTGCCAGCATCGGGCAGGGAGGGGAAAAACTGTTTTTT CASIGQGGEKLFF . TRBJ1-4 . TRBV27
TGTGCCAGCAGCCGGAGGGTCGGACGTGAGCAGTACTTC CASSRRVGREQYF few TRBJ2-7 . TRBV21-1
TGTGCCAGCAGTTACTGGAGCCGCGCAGGGGGGGACTATGGCTACACCTTC CASSYWSRAGGDYGYTF few TRBJ1-2 TRBD1 TRBV6-6
TGTGCCAGCAGCCCCGGGGTGGAGACTTGGCCCCAGCATTTT CASSPGVETWPQHF few TRBJ1-5 . TRBV6-2/TRBV6-3
TGTGCCAGCAGCTTAGATGAATCATGGGCCTACAATGAGCAGTTCTTC CASSLDESWAYNEQFF few TRBJ2-1 . TRBV11-2
TGTGCCAGCCTACTGGGGGGGGGCTACAATGAGCAGTTCTTC CASLLGGGYNEQFF . TRBJ2-1 TRBD2 TRBV28
TGTGCCAGCAGTTTAAAGGCTGTGGGCTACACCTTC CASSLKAVGYTF . TRBJ1-2 . TRBV28
TGTGCCAGCAATTCAGGGGGCGCGTCCTCGGGCTACACCTTC CASNSGGASSGYTF . TRBJ1-2 TRBD1 TRBV25-1
TGCAGCGTTGGTATGGGGAGTCAGCCCCAGCATTTT CSVGMGSQPQHF . TRBJ1-5 . TRBV29-1
TGCAGCGCACAAGGGACTAGCGGAACAGATACGCAGTATTTT CSAQGTSGTDTQYF many TRBJ2-3 TRBD2 TRBV29-1
TGTGCCAGCAGTGAATCGATGTGGGGCTACACCTTC CASSESMWGYTF . TRBJ1-2 . TRBV2
TGTGCCAGCAGTTCAGGGTACGAGCAGTACTTC CASSSGYEQYF many TRBJ2-7 . TRBV27
TGTGCCAGCGGTCCAGGAAGGGGTGAGCAGTTCTTC CASGPGRGEQFF few TRBJ2-1 . TRBV28
TGCAGCGTTGCGGGGACAGGCGACACTGAAGCTTTCTTT CSVAGTGDTEAFF . TRBJ1-1 TRBD1 TRBV29-1
TGTGCCACGGGCTCGGGAGGGGGCGCCACTGAAGCTTTCTTT CATGSGGGATEAFF . TRBJ1-1 TRBD1 TRBV10-3
TGCGCCAGCAGCCCAGGGACAGGGGTTTTGGGCACTGAAGCTTTCTTT CASSPGTGVLGTEAFF . TRBJ1-1 TRBD1 TRBV4-3
TGTGCCAGCAGTTGGGAGGCGGCCGTCCAAGAGACCCAGTACTTC CASSWEAAVQETQYF . TRBJ2-5 . TRBV2
TGTGCCAGCAGTTTGACAGGGCAATTGGGCGAAAAACTGTTTTTT CASSLTGQLGEKLFF . TRBJ1-4 TRBD1 TRBV28
TGCGCCAGCAGCCAAGGGTCATTTATGAAGGACAGGGCCACTGAAGCTTTCTTT CASSQGSFMKDRATEAFF . TRBJ1-1 TRBD1 TRBV4-3